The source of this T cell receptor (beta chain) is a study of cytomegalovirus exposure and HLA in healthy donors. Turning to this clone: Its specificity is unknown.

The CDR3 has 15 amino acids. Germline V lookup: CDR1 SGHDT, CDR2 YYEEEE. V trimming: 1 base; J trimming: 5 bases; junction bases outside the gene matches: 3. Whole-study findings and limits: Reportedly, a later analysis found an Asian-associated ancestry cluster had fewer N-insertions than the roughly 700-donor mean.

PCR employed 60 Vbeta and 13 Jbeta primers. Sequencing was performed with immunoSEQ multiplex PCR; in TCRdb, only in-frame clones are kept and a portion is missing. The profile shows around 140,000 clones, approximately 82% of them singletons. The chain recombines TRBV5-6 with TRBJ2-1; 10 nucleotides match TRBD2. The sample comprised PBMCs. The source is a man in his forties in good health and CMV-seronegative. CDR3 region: CASSLSLAGDNEQFF. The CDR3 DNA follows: TGTGCCAGCAGCTTGAGTCTAGCGGGGGACAATGAGCAGTTCTTC.